These 3 T cell receptor beta chains were all obtained from the same sample, sequenced in a study of siplizumab effects on memory and regulatory T cells. Coculturing at 37°C lasted 5 to 6 days for the mixed lymphocyte reaction cells. For these TCRs, the target antigens are not known. The repertoire was sequenced with immunoSEQ multiplex PCR; TCRdb's copy has only in-frame clones and lacks some. Of under 800 clones in the sample, approximately 62% were seen once. The sample taken for sequencing was CFSE-low (dividing) CD4+ T cells sorted from an allogeneic mixed lymphocyte reaction. These receptors all come from a human donor in good health; the cells came from an allogeneic mixed lymphocyte reaction.

The CDR3 DNA is TGTGCCAGCAGTTTAGCGGGACAGCGGAAAGCTTTCTTT. Translation: CASSLAGQRKAFF. The V gene is TRBV28, the J gene TRBJ1-1; 7 bases match TRBD1. This CDR3 contains 13 residues. V dropped 2 bases and J dropped 9; count of bases not matched to a gene: 6. Germline CDR1 reads MDHEN; CDR2 reads SYDVKM.

This clone showed up just a few times. The V call is TRBV2, the J call TRBJ2-3; 7 nucleotides agree with TRBD1. The CDR3 length is 14 residues. The ends lost 7 bases at V and 2 bases at J; junction bases unmatched: 6. The germline gives CDR1 SNHLY, CDR2 FYNNEI. The CDR3: CASNPDRITDTQYF. CDR3 DNA sequence: TGTGCCAGCAACCCGGACAGGATCACAGATACGCAGTATTTT.

V usage is TRBV28 and J usage is TRBJ2-3; TRBD2 agrees at 8 bases. Germline CDR1 MDHEN, CDR2 SYDVKM. This CDR3 spans 17 amino acids. The V segment lost 2 bases and the J segment 2 bases; nucleotides outside the gene matches: 9. The CDR3 here is CASSLGWIAGFTDTQYF. CDR3 coding DNA: TGTGCCAGCAGTTTAGGGTGGATAGCGGGGTTCACAGATACGCAGTATTTT.